One sample yielded the 10 T cell receptor beta chains listed below, sequenced in a study of vaccination and CD4 T cells after COVID-19. Specified treatment: approximately nine-day PBMC culture with coronavirus spike peptide pools or control peptides (ViraFEST assay). The unexposed donor's CD4+ T cells were collected before the COVID-19 pandemic (2011-2018). Cultured CD4+ T cells had their DNA profiled by the Oncomine TCR Beta short-read assay. Using its own MiXCR run on the PCR reads, TCRdb lists one record per CDR3 protein. The sample contains several thousand distinct CDR3 sequences, 30% to 35% of which appear only once. Their antigens are not known. The sequencing sample was made of CD4+ T cells from blood, cultured in vitro. The receptors here all came from a human donor in good health.

This clonotype was seen a handful of times. The chain links TRBV12-3 or TRBV12-4 to TRBJ2-5, with 7 bases that match TRBD1. The length of the CDR3 is 13 residues. J lost 4 bases, V lost 6 bases, and 5 bases had no gene match. CDR3 residues: CASRMTGTETQYF. The CDR3 region has the DNA TGTGCCAGCAGGATGACAGGGACAGAGACCCAGTACTTC.

By proportion, this clonotype is medium-sized. This rearrangement joins TRBV7-2 to TRBJ1-5; tentative D call: TRBD1 (5 bases). Trimming took 2 bases from V and 4 from J, leaving 18 bases between them. The CDR3 consists of 17 residues. Germline assignment: CDR1 SGHTA and CDR2 FQGNSA. CDR3 amino acids: CASSLIGGGTQNQPQHF. CDR3 in DNA: TGTGCCAGCAGCTTAATTGGCGGCGGGACGCAAAATCAGCCCCAGCATTTT.

This clonotype appeared a few times. The chain joins TRBV20-1 to TRBJ1-1, with D maybe TRBD1 (6 bases). Per germline, CDR1 DFQATT and CDR2 SNEGSKA (reference sequence). The ends were cut back, 0 bases at V and 1 base at J, with 12 bases in the middle. The CDR3 sequence is 15 residues long. The DNA for the CDR3 is TGCAGTGCTAGAGATTGGGGGGCCTCGAACACTGAAGCTTTCTTT. It specifies CSARDWGASNTEAFF.

The CDR3 sequence is CASSLKRQETQYF. DNA for the CDR3: TGTGCCAGCAGCTTGAAGAGGCAAGAGACCCAGTACTTC. The gene calls are TRBV11-3 and TRBJ2-5, with D unclear. This CDR3 has 13 residues. Germline loops: CDR1 SGHNT, CDR2 YENEEA. V lost 3 bases and J 2 bases, leaving 7 bases between the germline ends.

The J gene is TRBJ2-7, the V gene TRBV5-1; D is possibly TRBD2 (5 bases). Germline values: CDR1 SGHRS, CDR2 YFSETQ. The CDR3 has 13 residues. V lost 5 bases, J lost 7 bases, and 16 bases lay in between. The CDR3 nucleotides are TGCGCCAGCAGTGGCAGTGGATCGGGGGAGCAGTACTTC. Its translation: CASSGSGSGEQYF.

By share, this clonotype ranks as large. The chain carries TRBV7-8 and TRBJ2-3, with 7 nucleotides matching TRBD1. CDR3 length: 14 residues. V lost 7 bases to trimming and J lost 5 bases; unmatched junction nucleotides: 9. From germline, CDR1 is SGHVS and CDR2 FQNEAQ. The CDR3, as DNA: TGTGCCAGCACCCGAGGGGGCTTTCAAGATACGCAGTATTTT. Protein product: CASTRGGFQDTQYF.

There are a few counts of this clonotype. The rearrangement links TRBV19 to TRBJ2-7; possibly TRBD1 for D (5 bases). The ends were cut back, 4 bases at V and 3 bases at J, with 10 bases in the middle. CDR3 size: 13 residues. Germline V gene lookup returns CDR1 LNHDA and CDR2 SQIVND (reference sequence). The CDR3 nucleotides are TGTGCCAGTAGTAGTGGGGCCCACTACGAGCAGTACTTC. It encodes CASSSGAHYEQYF. Using reference TRBV19 and TRBJ2-7 for the parts outside the CDR3, the full variable domain is DGGITQSPKYLFRKEGQNVTLSCEQNLNHDAMYWYRQDPGQGLRLIYYSQIVNDFQKGDIAEGYSVSREKKESFPLTVTSAQKNPTAFYLCASSSGAHYEQYFGPGTRLTVT.

This clonotype was observed once. The V call is TRBV6-1, the J call TRBJ2-7; D may be TRBD1 (6 bases). CDR3 size: 12 residues. CDR1 is MNHNS and CDR2 is SASEGT in the germline V gene. Trimming cost V 6 bases and J 1 base, with 7 bases left between them. CDR3 residues: CASRTGSYEQYF. CDR3 nucleotide sequence: TGTGCCAGCAGGACAGGTTCCTACGAGCAGTACTTC.

The sample holds a few counts of this clonotype. The V gene is TRBV10-1, the J gene TRBJ2-7, with D uncertain. The V and J ends lost 3 bases and 3 bases respectively, with 6 bases between them. CDR1 and CDR2 from the germline V gene are WNHNN and SYGVQD (reference sequence). The CDR3 length is 12 residues. The CDR3 reads CASSDPGYEQYF. In DNA, the CDR3 is TGCGCCAGCAGTGATCCAGGCTACGAGCAGTACTTC.

This rearrangement joins TRBV11-3 to TRBJ2-7; possible D gene TRBD1, 6 bases. The CDR3 contains 16 residues. Germline CDR1 SGHNT, CDR2 YENEEA. Trimming removed 5 bases from V and 6 bases from J, with 23 bases in between. The CDR3, as DNA: TGTGCCAGCAGCCCCAAGACAGGTCGTACCTCTGGCGAGCAGTACTTC. It codes for CASSPKTGRTSGEQYF.